These T cell receptor beta chains were read from a single sample in a study of T cell repertoires in cytomegalovirus infection. One entry per CDR3 protein, called by TCRdb with MiXCR from the reads. The sample includes 76,000 or so distinct CDR3 sequences, about 3.8% of them seen just once. Sequencing was carried out using PBMCs. Receptors were obtained from a human donor in good health (CMV status not recorded). Some clones in this sample may be carry-over from other donors' samples. The CDR3 runs from the conserved cysteine through the conserved F or W. D genes are given only for firm matches. For some rows the clone size is stated as once, few or many, or as a class when expanded; others skip it.

v_call: TRBV7-2; clone_size: many; d_call: -; j_call: TRBJ1-6; cdr3_aa: CASSLEQISYNSPLHF; cdr3_nt: TGTGCCAGCAGCTTAGAGCAGATCTCCTATAATTCACCCCTCCACTTT
v_call: TRBV6-4; clone_size: many; d_call: -; j_call: TRBJ1-1; cdr3_aa: CASSDPKRTDMNTEAFF; cdr3_nt: TGTGCCAGCAGTGACCCCAAACGGACAGATATGAACACTGAAGCTTTCTTT
v_call: TRBV6-5; clone_size: many; d_call: -; j_call: TRBJ1-2; cdr3_aa: CASTSQRGNYGYTF; cdr3_nt: TGTGCCAGCACCTCCCAAAGGGGGAACTATGGCTACACCTTC
v_call: TRBV4-2; clone_size: many; d_call: TRBD2; j_call: TRBJ2-1; cdr3_aa: CVSSQEGEGNEQFF; cdr3_nt: TGTGTCAGCAGCCAAGAAGGGGAGGGCAATGAGCAGTTCTTC
v_call: TRBV28; clone_size: many; d_call: TRBD2; j_call: TRBJ2-1; cdr3_aa: CASSQEDLRLAGGNEQFF; cdr3_nt: TGTGCCAGCAGTCAGGAAGATTTGAGACTAGCGGGGGGCAATGAGCAGTTCTTC
v_call: TRBV7-9; clone_size: many; d_call: TRBD2; j_call: TRBJ2-3; cdr3_aa: CASSLGGLAGTTDTQYF; cdr3_nt: TGTGCCAGCAGCTTAGGAGGACTAGCGGGGACCACAGATACGCAGTATTTT
v_call: TRBV7-9; clone_size: many; d_call: -; j_call: TRBJ1-6; cdr3_aa: CASKPTGQSPLHF; cdr3_nt: TGTGCCAGCAAACCTACAGGGCAATCACCCCTCCACTTT
v_call: TRBV11-2; clone_size: many; d_call: -; j_call: TRBJ2-7; cdr3_aa: CASSLAQTGYEQYF; cdr3_nt: TGTGCCAGCAGCTTAGCACAAACAGGGTACGAGCAGTACTTC
v_call: TRBV20-1; clone_size: many; d_call: -; j_call: TRBJ1-5; cdr3_aa: CSAKRDAGGYYSNQPQHF; cdr3_nt: TGCAGTGCCAAAAGGGACGCAGGCGGTTATTATAGCAATCAGCCCCAGCATTTT
v_call: TRBV28; clone_size: many; d_call: -; j_call: TRBJ1-2; cdr3_aa: CASSFVRVGYTF; cdr3_nt: TGTGCCAGCAGTTTTGTTAGGGTTGGCTACACCTTC
v_call: TRBV19; clone_size: many; d_call: -; j_call: TRBJ1-5; cdr3_aa: CATSRAPYSNQPQHF; cdr3_nt: TGTGCCACTTCCAGGGCCCCGTATAGCAATCAGCCCCAGCATTTT
v_call: TRBV4-3; clone_size: many; d_call: TRBD2; j_call: TRBJ2-5; cdr3_aa: CASSQDLPSGGVQETQYF; cdr3_nt: TGCGCCAGCAGCCAAGATCTGCCTAGCGGGGGGGTCCAAGAGACCCAGTACTTC
v_call: TRBV7-2; clone_size: many; d_call: -; j_call: TRBJ1-4; cdr3_aa: CASSLKWGAREKLFF; cdr3_nt: TGTGCCAGCAGCTTAAAGTGGGGGGCGAGGGAAAAACTGTTTTTT
v_call: TRBV19; clone_size: many; d_call: TRBD1; j_call: TRBJ1-5; cdr3_aa: CASSISGGLGQPQHF; cdr3_nt: TGTGCCAGTAGTATCTCAGGGGGCCTTGGGCAGCCCCAGCATTTT
v_call: TRBV3-1; clone_size: -; d_call: -; j_call: TRBJ2-7; cdr3_aa: CPSSPGGEQYF; cdr3_nt: TGTCCCAGCAGTCCCGGAGGCGAGCAGTACTTC
v_call: TRBV6-6; clone_size: many; d_call: TRBD1; j_call: TRBJ1-5; cdr3_aa: CASSQTGWGQPQHF; cdr3_nt: TGTGCCAGCAGCCAGACAGGGTGGGGTCAGCCCCAGCATTTT
v_call: TRBV28; clone_size: many; d_call: -; j_call: TRBJ2-7; cdr3_aa: CASSLALAESYEQYF; cdr3_nt: TGTGCCAGCAGTTTAGCGCTAGCCGAATCCTACGAGCAGTACTTC
v_call: TRBV7-9; clone_size: many; d_call: TRBD2; j_call: TRBJ2-5; cdr3_aa: CASSLAAKWPSGGETQYF; cdr3_nt: TGTGCCAGCAGCTTAGCGGCCAAGTGGCCTAGCGGGGGAGAGACCCAGTACTTC
v_call: TRBV7-3; clone_size: many; d_call: -; j_call: TRBJ2-7; cdr3_aa: CASSLMPGSSYEQYF; cdr3_nt: TGTGCCAGCAGCTTAATGCCGGGGTCCTCCTACGAGCAGTACTTC
v_call: TRBV4-1; clone_size: many; d_call: -; j_call: TRBJ1-5; cdr3_aa: CASTPGVVSNQPQHF; cdr3_nt: TGCGCCAGCACCCCGGGGGTTGTGAGCAATCAGCCCCAGCATTTT
v_call: TRBV7-6; clone_size: many; d_call: TRBD1; j_call: TRBJ2-3; cdr3_aa: CASSLGDRVADTQYF; cdr3_nt: TGTGCCAGCAGCTTGGGGGACAGGGTGGCAGATACGCAGTATTTT
v_call: TRBV7-9; clone_size: many; d_call: -; j_call: TRBJ2-3; cdr3_aa: CASSLPGGLTDTQYF; cdr3_nt: TGTGCCAGCAGCTTACCGGGGGGCCTCACAGATACGCAGTATTTT
v_call: TRBV7-9; clone_size: many; d_call: -; j_call: TRBJ1-6; cdr3_aa: CASSLADSTLHF; cdr3_nt: TGTGCCAGCAGCTTAGCGGACAGTACCCTCCACTTT
v_call: TRBV7-2; clone_size: many; d_call: -; j_call: TRBJ1-6; cdr3_aa: CASSWKKSSYNSPLHF; cdr3_nt: TGTGCCAGCAGCTGGAAGAAGAGCTCCTATAATTCACCCCTCCACTTT
v_call: TRBV6-2/TRBV6-3; clone_size: many; d_call: TRBD1; j_call: TRBJ1-1; cdr3_aa: CASRPRTGTNTEAFF; cdr3_nt: TGTGCCAGCAGACCCCGGACAGGGACGAACACTGAAGCTTTCTTT
v_call: TRBV28; clone_size: many; d_call: TRBD2; j_call: TRBJ2-1; cdr3_aa: CASSPTSVHEQFF; cdr3_nt: TGTGCCAGCAGTCCGACTAGCGTCCATGAGCAGTTCTTC
v_call: TRBV30; clone_size: many; d_call: -; j_call: TRBJ2-3; cdr3_aa: CAWSVRRGTDTQYF; cdr3_nt: TGTGCCTGGAGTGTACGCCGGGGAACAGATACGCAGTATTTT
v_call: TRBV19; clone_size: many; d_call: -; j_call: TRBJ1-1; cdr3_aa: CASSLRGTQQRAAFF; cdr3_nt: TGTGCCAGTAGTCTGAGGGGGACTCAACAGCGGGCAGCTTTCTTT
v_call: TRBV6-1; clone_size: many; d_call: -; j_call: TRBJ2-3; cdr3_aa: CASSEIAADTQYF; cdr3_nt: TGTGCCAGCAGTGAAATTGCAGCAGATACGCAGTATTTT
v_call: TRBV7-2; clone_size: many; d_call: TRBD2; j_call: TRBJ2-7; cdr3_aa: CASSSGLAGGEQYF; cdr3_nt: TGTGCCAGCAGCTCAGGTCTAGCGGGGGGAGAGCAGTACTTC
v_call: TRBV28; clone_size: many; d_call: -; j_call: TRBJ2-5; cdr3_aa: CASSLGRGLALETQYF; cdr3_nt: TGTGCCAGCAGCCTCGGACGGGGTCTTGCCTTGGAGACCCAGTACTTC
v_call: TRBV19; clone_size: many; d_call: -; j_call: TRBJ1-1; cdr3_aa: CASSMARWHTEAFF; cdr3_nt: TGTGCCAGTAGTATGGCCAGGTGGCACACTGAAGCTTTCTTT
v_call: TRBV28; clone_size: many; d_call: -; j_call: TRBJ1-2; cdr3_aa: CASSLMGPWDYGYTF; cdr3_nt: TGTGCCAGCAGTTTAATGGGACCATGGGACTATGGCTACACCTTC
v_call: TRBV10-1; clone_size: many; d_call: TRBD2; j_call: TRBJ2-1; cdr3_aa: CASSRKPDRGFGSAGDPSYNEQFF; cdr3_nt: TGCGCCAGCAGCCGCAAACCTGATAGGGGATTCGGGTCGGCGGGGGACCCCTCCTACAATGAGCAGTTCTTC
v_call: TRBV2; clone_size: many; d_call: -; j_call: TRBJ1-1; cdr3_aa: CASWLEQGGTEAFF; cdr3_nt: TGTGCCAGCTGGCTTGAACAGGGAGGCACTGAAGCTTTCTTT
v_call: TRBV28; clone_size: many; d_call: -; j_call: TRBJ1-1; cdr3_aa: CASSYGASNTEAFF; cdr3_nt: TGTGCCAGCAGTTACGGGGCATCAAACACTGAAGCTTTCTTT
v_call: TRBV28; clone_size: many; d_call: -; j_call: TRBJ1-2; cdr3_aa: CASSLLGGNGYTF; cdr3_nt: TGTGCCAGCAGTTTATTGGGGGGCAATGGCTACACCTTC
v_call: TRBV12-3/TRBV12-4; clone_size: -; d_call: -; j_call: TRBJ1-2; cdr3_aa: CASMTKDLPRGYTF; cdr3_nt: TGTGCCAGCATGACCAAGGACCTACCCAGGGGCTACACCTTC
v_call: TRBV2; clone_size: many; d_call: -; j_call: TRBJ1-4; cdr3_aa: CASDNSGTNEKLFF; cdr3_nt: TGTGCCAGCGATAATTCCGGGACTAATGAAAAACTGTTTTTT
v_call: TRBV6-1; clone_size: many; d_call: TRBD1; j_call: TRBJ1-1; cdr3_aa: CASSSSSGQGVGSREAFF; cdr3_nt: TGTGCCAGCAGTTCATCCTCCGGACAGGGAGTGGGGTCGCGTGAAGCTTTCTTT
v_call: TRBV12-3/TRBV12-4; clone_size: many; d_call: -; j_call: TRBJ1-2; cdr3_aa: CASSFQHYGYTF; cdr3_nt: TGTGCCAGCAGTTTTCAGCACTATGGCTACACCTTC
v_call: TRBV6-2/TRBV6-3; clone_size: many; d_call: TRBD1; j_call: TRBJ2-7; cdr3_aa: CASSYSGTGISYEQYF; cdr3_nt: TGTGCCAGCAGTTACTCCGGGACAGGGATTTCCTACGAGCAGTACTTC
v_call: TRBV14; clone_size: many; d_call: -; j_call: TRBJ1-1; cdr3_aa: CASTPRGSTEAFF; cdr3_nt: TGTGCCAGCACCCCCCGGGGCAGTACAGAAGCTTTCTTT
v_call: TRBV7-8; clone_size: many; d_call: TRBD2; j_call: TRBJ2-1; cdr3_aa: CASSLLRGEGEQFF; cdr3_nt: TGTGCCAGCAGCCTCCTCCGGGGGGAAGGGGAGCAGTTCTTC
v_call: TRBV24-1; clone_size: many; d_call: -; j_call: TRBJ1-5; cdr3_aa: CATSDSRLLYSNQPQHF; cdr3_nt: TGTGCCACCAGTGATTCTCGACTCCTATATAGCAATCAGCCCCAGCATTTT
v_call: TRBV7-2; clone_size: many; d_call: -; j_call: TRBJ2-7; cdr3_aa: CASSPDGFYEQYF; cdr3_nt: TGTGCCAGCAGCCCGGACGGCTTCTACGAGCAGTACTTC
v_call: TRBV7-8; clone_size: many; d_call: -; j_call: TRBJ2-5; cdr3_aa: CATSLIQETQYF; cdr3_nt: TGTGCCACCAGCTTGATCCAAGAGACCCAGTACTTC
v_call: TRBV20-1; clone_size: many; d_call: TRBD1; j_call: TRBJ1-2; cdr3_aa: CSASASGQGMNYGYTF; cdr3_nt: TGCAGTGCTAGCGCCTCGGGACAGGGGATGAACTATGGCTACACCTTC
v_call: TRBV20-1; clone_size: many; d_call: TRBD1; j_call: TRBJ2-7; cdr3_aa: CSAPGQGDYEQYF; cdr3_nt: TGCAGTGCTCCGGGACAGGGCGACTACGAGCAGTACTTC
v_call: TRBV7-2; clone_size: medium-sized; d_call: TRBD2; j_call: TRBJ2-1; cdr3_aa: CASSPLSGSSYNEQFF; cdr3_nt: TGTGCCAGCAGCCCACTTAGCGGGAGCTCCTACAATGAGCAGTTCTTC
v_call: TRBV7-2; clone_size: many; d_call: TRBD1; j_call: TRBJ1-6; cdr3_aa: CASSQHRGRDSPLHF; cdr3_nt: TGTGCCAGCAGCCAACACAGGGGTCGGGATTCACCCCTCCACTTT
v_call: TRBV7-2; clone_size: many; d_call: -; j_call: TRBJ1-6; cdr3_aa: CASTYTSQMGSPLHF; cdr3_nt: TGTGCCAGCACCTACACAAGCCAAATGGGGTCACCCCTCCACTTT
v_call: TRBV7-6; clone_size: many; d_call: -; j_call: TRBJ2-7; cdr3_aa: CASSLVSGTGNEQYF; cdr3_nt: TGTGCCAGCAGCTTAGTATCTGGGACGGGGAACGAGCAGTACTTC
v_call: TRBV7-2; clone_size: -; d_call: -; j_call: TRBJ1-1; cdr3_aa: CASSSSGLLMGGFF; cdr3_nt: TGTGCCAGCAGCTCCTCGGGCCTGCTGATGGGTGGTTTCTTT